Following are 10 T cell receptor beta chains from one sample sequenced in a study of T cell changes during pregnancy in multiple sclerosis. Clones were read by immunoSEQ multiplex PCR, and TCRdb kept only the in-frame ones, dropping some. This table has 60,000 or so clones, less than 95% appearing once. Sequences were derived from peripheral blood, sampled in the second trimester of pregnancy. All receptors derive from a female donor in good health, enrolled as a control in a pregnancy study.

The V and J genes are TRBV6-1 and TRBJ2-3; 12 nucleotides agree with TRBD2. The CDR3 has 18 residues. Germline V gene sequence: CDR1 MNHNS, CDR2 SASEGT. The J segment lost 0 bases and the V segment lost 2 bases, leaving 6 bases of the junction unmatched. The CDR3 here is CASSEWRTSGTSTDTQYF. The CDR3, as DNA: TGTGCCAGCAGTGAATGGCGGACTAGCGGGACAAGCACAGATACGCAGTATTTT.

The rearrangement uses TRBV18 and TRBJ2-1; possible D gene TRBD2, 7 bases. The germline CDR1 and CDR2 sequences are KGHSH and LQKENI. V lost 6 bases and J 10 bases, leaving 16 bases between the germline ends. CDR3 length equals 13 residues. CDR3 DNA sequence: TGTGCCAGCTCTCAAATACAGGGAGGGGAGCAGTTCTTC. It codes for CASSQIQGGEQFF.

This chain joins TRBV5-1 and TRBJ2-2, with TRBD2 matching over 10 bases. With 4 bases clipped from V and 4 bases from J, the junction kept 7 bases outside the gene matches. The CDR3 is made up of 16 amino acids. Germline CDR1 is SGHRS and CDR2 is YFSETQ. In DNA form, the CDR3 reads TGCGCCAGCAGCGGGCTAGCGGGAGTGGGCACCGGGGAGCTGTTTTTT. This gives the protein CASSGLAGVGTGELFF.

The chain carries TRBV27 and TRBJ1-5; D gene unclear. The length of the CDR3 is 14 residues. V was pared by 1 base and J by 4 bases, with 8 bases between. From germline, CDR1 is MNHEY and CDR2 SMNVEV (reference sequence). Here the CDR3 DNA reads TGTGCCAGCAGTTTATACAGCATGAATCAGCCCCAGCATTTT. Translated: CASSLYSMNQPQHF.

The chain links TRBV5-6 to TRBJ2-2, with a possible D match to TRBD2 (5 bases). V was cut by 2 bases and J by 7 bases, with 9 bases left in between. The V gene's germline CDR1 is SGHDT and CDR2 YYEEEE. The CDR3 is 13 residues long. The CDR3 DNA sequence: TGTGCCAGCAGCTTCGGACGGGGCGGGGAGCTGTTTTTT. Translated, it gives CASSFGRGGELFF. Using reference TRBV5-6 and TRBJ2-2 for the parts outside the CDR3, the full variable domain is DAGVTQSPTHLIKTRGQQVTLRCSPKSGHDTVSWYQQALGQGPQFIFQYYEEEERQRGNFPDRFSGHQFPNYSSELNVNALLLGDSALYLCASSFGRGGELFFGEGSRLTVL.

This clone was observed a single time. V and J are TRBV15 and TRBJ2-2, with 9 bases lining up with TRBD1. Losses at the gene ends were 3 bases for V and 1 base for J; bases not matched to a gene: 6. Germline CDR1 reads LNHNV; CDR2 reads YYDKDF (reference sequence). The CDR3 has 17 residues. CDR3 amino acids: CATSSVQGARNTGELFF. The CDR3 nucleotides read TGTGCCACCAGCAGTGTACAGGGGGCGCGGAACACCGGGGAGCTGTTTTTT. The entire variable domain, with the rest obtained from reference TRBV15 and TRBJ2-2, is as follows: DAMVIQNPRYQVTQFGKPVTLSCSQTLNHNVMYWYQQKSSQAPKLLFHYYDKDFNNEADTPDNFQSRRPNTSFCFLDIRSPGLGDTAMYLCATSSVQGARNTGELFFGEGSRLTVL.

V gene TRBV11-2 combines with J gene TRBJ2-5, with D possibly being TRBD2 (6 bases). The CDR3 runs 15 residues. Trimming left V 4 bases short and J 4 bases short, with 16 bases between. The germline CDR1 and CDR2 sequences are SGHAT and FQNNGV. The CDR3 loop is CASSSETGRGETQYF. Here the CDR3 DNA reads TGTGCCAGCAGCTCTGAAACCGGGCGGGGAGAGACCCAGTACTTC.

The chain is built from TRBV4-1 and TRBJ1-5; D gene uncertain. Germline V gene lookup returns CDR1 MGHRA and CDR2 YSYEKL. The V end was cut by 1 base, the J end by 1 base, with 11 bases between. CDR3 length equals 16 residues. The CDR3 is CASSQGSGSSNQPQHF. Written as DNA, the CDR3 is TGCGCCAGCAGCCAAGGATCGGGGTCAAGCAATCAGCCCCAGCATTTT.

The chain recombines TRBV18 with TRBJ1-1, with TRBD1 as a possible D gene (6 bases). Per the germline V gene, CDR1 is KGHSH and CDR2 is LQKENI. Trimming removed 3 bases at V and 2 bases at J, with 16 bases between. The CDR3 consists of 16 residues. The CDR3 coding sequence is TGTGCCAGCTCACCCCGACAGGATTGGGGAAACACTGAAGCTTTCTTT. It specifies CASSPRQDWGNTEAFF.

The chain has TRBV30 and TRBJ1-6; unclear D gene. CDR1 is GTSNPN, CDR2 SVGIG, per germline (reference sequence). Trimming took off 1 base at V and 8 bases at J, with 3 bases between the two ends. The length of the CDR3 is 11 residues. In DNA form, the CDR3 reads TGTGCCTGGAGTGCTGATTCACCCCTCCACTTT. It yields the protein CAWSADSPLHF.